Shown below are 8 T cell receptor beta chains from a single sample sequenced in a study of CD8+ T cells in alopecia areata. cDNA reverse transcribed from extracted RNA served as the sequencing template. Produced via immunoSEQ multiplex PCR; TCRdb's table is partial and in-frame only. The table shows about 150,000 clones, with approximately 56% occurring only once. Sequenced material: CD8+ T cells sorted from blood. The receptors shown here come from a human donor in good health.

CDR3 residues: CASSLIPDEQFF. As DNA, the CDR3 is TGTGCCAGCAGCTTAATCCCCGATGAGCAGTTCTTC. This sequence joins TRBV7-6 and TRBJ2-1; D call uncertain. This CDR3 has 12 residues. CDR1 and CDR2 (germline): SGHVS, FNYEAQ. V was pared by 2 bases and J by 8 bases, with 7 bases between.

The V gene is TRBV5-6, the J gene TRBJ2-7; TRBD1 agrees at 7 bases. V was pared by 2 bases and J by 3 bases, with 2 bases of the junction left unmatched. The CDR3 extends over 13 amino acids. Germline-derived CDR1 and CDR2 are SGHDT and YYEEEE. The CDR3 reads CASSLRDSYEQYF. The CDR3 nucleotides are TGTGCCAGCAGCTTAAGGGACAGCTACGAGCAGTACTTC.

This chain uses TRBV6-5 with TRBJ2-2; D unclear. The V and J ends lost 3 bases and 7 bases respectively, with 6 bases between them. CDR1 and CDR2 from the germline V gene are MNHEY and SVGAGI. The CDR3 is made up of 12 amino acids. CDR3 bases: TGTGCCAGCAGTTATTCGCGCGGGGAGCTGTTTTTT. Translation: CASSYSRGELFF.

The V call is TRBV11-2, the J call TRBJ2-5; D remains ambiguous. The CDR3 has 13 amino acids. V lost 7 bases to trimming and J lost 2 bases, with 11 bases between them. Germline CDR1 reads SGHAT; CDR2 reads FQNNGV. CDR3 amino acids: CASTMSGQETQYF. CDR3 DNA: TGTGCCAGCACCATGTCTGGGCAAGAGACCCAGTACTTC. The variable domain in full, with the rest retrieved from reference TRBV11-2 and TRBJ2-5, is EAGVAQSPRYKIIEKRQSVAFWCNPISGHATLYWYQQILGQGPKLLIQFQNNGVVDDSQLPKDRFSAERLKGVDSTLKIQPAKLEDSAVYLCASTMSGQETQYFGPGTRLLVL.

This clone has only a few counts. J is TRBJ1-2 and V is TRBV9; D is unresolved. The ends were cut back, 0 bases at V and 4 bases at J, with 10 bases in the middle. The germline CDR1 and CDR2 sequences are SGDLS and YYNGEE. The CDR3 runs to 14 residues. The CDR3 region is CASSVADALYGYTF. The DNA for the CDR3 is TGTGCCAGCAGCGTAGCCGACGCCCTCTATGGCTACACCTTC.

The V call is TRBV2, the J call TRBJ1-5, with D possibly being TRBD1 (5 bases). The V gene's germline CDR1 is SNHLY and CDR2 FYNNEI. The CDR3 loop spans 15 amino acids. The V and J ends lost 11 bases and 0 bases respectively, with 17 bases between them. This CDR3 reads CAGSGPGISNQPQHF. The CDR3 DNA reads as TGTGCCGGCTCGGGCCCAGGGATTAGCAATCAGCCCCAGCATTTT.

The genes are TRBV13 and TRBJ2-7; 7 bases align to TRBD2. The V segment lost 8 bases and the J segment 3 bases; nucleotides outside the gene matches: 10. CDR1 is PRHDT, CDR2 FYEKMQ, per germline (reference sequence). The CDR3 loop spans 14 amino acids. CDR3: CASSQTSSSYEQYF. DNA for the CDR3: TGTGCCAGCTCACAGACTAGCAGCAGCTACGAGCAGTACTTC.

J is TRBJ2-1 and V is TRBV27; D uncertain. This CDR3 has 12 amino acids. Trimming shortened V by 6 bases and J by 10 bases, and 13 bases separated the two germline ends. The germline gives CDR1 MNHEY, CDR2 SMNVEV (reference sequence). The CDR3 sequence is CASSPIGSEQFF. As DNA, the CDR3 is TGTGCCAGCAGCCCGATTGGGTCGGAGCAGTTCTTC.